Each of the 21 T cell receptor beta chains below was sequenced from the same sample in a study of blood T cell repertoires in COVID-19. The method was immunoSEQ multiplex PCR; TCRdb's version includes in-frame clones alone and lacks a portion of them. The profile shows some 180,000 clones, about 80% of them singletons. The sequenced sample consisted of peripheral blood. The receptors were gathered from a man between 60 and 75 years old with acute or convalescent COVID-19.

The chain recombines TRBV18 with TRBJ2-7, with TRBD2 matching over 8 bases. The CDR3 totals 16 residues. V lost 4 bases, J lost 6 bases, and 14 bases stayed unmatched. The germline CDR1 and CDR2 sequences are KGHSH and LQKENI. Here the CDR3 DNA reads TGTGCCAGCTCACGAGGATTAGCGGGGCTTTCCGGCGAGCAGTACTTC. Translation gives CASSRGLAGLSGEQYF.

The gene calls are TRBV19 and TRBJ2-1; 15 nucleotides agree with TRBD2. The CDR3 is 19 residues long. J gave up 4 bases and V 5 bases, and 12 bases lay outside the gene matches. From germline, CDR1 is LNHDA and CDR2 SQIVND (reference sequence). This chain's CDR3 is CASSGAGLAGGRLYNEQFF. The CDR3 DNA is TGTGCCAGTAGTGGTGCGGGACTAGCGGGAGGTCGGCTATACAATGAGCAGTTCTTC.

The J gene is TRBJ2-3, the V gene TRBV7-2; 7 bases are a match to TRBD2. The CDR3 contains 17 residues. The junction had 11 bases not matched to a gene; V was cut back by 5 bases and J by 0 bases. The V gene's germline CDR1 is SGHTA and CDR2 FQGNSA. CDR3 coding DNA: TGTGCCAGCAGCCTGCGGGCTCCGGGGGGAAGCACAGATACGCAGTATTTT. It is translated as CASSLRAPGGSTDTQYF.

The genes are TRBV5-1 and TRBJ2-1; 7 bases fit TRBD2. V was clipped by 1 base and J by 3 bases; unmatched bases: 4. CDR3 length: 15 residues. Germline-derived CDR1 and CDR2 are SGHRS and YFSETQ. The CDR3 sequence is CASSLTSASYNEQFF. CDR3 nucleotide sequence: TGCGCCAGCAGCTTGACTAGCGCTAGCTACAATGAGCAGTTCTTC. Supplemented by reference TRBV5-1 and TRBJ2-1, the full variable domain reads KAGVTQTPRYLIKTRGQQVTLSCSPISGHRSVSWYQQTPGQGLQFLFEYFSETQRNKGNFPGRFSGRQFSNSRSEMNVSTLELGDSALYLCASSLTSASYNEQFFGPGTRLTVL.

As DNA, the CDR3 is TGTGCCAGCAGTGCCCAACTTCTCCGGGACAGGGGCGGTGAAAAACTGTTTTTT. This codes for CASSAQLLRDRGGEKLFF. The chain is built from TRBV27 and TRBJ1-4; TRBD1 aligns across 10 bases. Per the germline V gene, CDR1 is MNHEY and CDR2 is SMNVEV (reference sequence). The CDR3 totals 18 residues. V lost 5 bases, J lost 7 bases, and 16 bases stayed unmatched.

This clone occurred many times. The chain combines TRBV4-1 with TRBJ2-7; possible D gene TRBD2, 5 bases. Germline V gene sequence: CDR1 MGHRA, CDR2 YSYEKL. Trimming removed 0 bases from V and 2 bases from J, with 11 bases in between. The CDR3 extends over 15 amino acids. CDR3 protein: CASSQDDLATYEQYF. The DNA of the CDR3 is TGCGCCAGCAGCCAAGATGACCTAGCTACCTACGAGCAGTACTTC.

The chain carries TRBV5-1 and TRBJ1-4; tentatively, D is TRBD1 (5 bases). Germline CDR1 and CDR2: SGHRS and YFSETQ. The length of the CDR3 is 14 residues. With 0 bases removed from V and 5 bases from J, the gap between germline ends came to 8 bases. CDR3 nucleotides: TGCGCCAGCAGCTTGGCAGCAGGGAATGAAAAACTGTTTTTT. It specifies CASSLAAGNEKLFF.

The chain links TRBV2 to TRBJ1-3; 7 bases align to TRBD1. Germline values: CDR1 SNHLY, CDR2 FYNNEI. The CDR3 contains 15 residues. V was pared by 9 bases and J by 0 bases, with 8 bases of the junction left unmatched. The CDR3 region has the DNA TGTGCCAGGACGACAGGGTCGAGCTCTGGAAACACCATATATTTT. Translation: CARTTGSSSGNTIYF. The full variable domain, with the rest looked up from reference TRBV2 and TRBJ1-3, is EPEVTQTPSHQVTQMGQEVILRCVPISNHLYFYWYRQILGQKVEFLVSFYNNEISEKSEIFDDQFSVERPDGSNFTLKIRSTKLEDSAMYFCARTTGSSSGNTIYFGEGSWLTVV.

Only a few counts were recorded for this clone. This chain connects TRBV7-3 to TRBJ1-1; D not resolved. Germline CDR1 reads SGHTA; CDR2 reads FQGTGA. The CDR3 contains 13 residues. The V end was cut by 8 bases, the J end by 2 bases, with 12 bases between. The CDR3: CASAGPGNTEAFF. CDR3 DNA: TGTGCCAGCGCCGGCCCGGGTAACACTGAAGCTTTCTTT.

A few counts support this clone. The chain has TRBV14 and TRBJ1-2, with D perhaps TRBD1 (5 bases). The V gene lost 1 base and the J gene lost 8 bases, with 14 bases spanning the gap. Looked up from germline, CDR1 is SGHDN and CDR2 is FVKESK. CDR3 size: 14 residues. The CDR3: CASSQVGGSWGYTF. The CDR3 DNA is TGTGCCAGCAGCCAAGTGGGGGGTTCCTGGGGCTACACCTTC.

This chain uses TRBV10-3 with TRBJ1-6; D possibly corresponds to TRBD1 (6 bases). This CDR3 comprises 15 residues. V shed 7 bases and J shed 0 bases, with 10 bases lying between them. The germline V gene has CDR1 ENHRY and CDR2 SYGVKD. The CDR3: CAIMEDSSYNSPLHF. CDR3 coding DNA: TGTGCCATCATGGAGGACAGCTCCTATAATTCACCCCTCCACTTT.

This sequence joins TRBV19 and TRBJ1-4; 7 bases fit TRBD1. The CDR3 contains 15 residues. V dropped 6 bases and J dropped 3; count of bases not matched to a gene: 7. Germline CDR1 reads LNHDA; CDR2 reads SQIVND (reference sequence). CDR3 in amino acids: CASRTYRGANEKLFF. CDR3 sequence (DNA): TGTGCCAGTAGAACCTACAGGGGAGCTAATGAAAAACTGTTTTTT.

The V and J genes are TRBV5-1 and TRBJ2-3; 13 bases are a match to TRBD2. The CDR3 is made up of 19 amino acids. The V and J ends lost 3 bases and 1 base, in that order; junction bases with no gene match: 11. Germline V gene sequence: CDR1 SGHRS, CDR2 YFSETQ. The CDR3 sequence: CASSSRLAGGPLGTDTQYF. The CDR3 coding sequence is TGCGCCAGCAGCTCGCGACTAGCGGGGGGCCCCCTCGGCACAGATACGCAGTATTTT.

The CDR3 coding sequence is TGTGCCAGTGGAACCCGACAGGGGGCTAATATTAATCGGAATCAGCCCCAGCATTTT. Residues: CASGTRQGANINRNQPQHF. The chain has TRBV19 and TRBJ1-5; TRBD1 aligns across 10 bases. This CDR3 is 19 amino acids long. Germline trimming cut 8 bases from V and 4 bases from J; bases unmatched to any gene: 20. In germline, CDR1 is LNHDA, CDR2 SQIVND (reference sequence).

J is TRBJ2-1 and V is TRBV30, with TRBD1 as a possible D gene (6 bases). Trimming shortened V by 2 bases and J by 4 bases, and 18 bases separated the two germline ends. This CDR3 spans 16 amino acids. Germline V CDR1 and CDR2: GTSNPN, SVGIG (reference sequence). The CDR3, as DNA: TGTGCCTGGAGTCAGGGATCAGGGGCGAGGTACAATGAGCAGTTCTTC. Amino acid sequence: CAWSQGSGARYNEQFF.

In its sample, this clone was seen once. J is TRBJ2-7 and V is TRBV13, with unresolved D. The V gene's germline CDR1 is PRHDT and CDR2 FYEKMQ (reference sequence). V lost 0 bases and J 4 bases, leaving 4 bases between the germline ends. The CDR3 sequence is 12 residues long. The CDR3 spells CASSLGSYEQYF. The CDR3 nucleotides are TGTGCCAGCAGCTTAGGCTCGTACGAGCAGTACTTC.

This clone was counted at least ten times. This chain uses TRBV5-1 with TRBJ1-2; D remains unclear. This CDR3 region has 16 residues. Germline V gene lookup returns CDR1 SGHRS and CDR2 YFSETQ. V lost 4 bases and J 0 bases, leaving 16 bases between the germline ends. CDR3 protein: CASSPVGELTNYGYTF. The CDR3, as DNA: TGCGCCAGCAGCCCCGTCGGGGAGTTAACTAACTATGGCTACACCTTC.

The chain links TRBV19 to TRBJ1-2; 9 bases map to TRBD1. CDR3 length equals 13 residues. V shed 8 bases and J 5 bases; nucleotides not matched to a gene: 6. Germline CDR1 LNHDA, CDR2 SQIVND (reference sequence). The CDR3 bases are TGTGCCAGTGCCGCGACAGGGGGGTATGGCTACACCTTC. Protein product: CASAATGGYGYTF.

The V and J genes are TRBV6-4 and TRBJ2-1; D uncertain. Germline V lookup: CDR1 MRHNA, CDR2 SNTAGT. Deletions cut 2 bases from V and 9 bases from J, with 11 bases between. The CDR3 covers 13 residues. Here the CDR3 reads CASSDGQFGEQFF. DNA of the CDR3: TGTGCCAGCAGTGACGGGCAATTCGGTGAGCAGTTCTTC.

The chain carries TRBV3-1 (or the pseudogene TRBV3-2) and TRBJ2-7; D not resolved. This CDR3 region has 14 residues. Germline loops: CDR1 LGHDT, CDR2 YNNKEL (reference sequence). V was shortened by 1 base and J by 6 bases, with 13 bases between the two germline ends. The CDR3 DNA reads TGTGCCAGCAGCCAAGCTCTCCGGGTCGGCGAGCAGTACTTC. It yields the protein CASSQALRVGEQYF.

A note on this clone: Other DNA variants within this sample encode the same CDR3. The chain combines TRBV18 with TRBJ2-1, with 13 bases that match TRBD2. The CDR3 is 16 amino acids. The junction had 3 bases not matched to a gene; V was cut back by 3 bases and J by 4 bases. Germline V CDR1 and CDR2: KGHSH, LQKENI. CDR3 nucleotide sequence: TGTGCCAGCTCACCGGGGACTAGCGGGACTTACAATGAGCAGTTCTTC. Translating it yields CASSPGTSGTYNEQFF.